The subject of this entry is one T cell receptor (beta chain). The antigen is unknown. MiXCR was run by TCRdb on the 5' RACE reads, yielding one entry per CDR3 protein. This sample has roughly 450,000 distinct CDR3 sequences, with more than 15% found just once. The sample is drawn from a study of T-cell memory formation after mild COVID-19. For the study at large: Largely donor-specific sequence clusters came from a couple of donors.

Study outcomes and limitations: Clonal second-wave expansions that peaked on day 37 had unconfirmed SARS-CoV-2 specificity. There was a balanced CD4/CD8 profile in clones contracting day 15 to 85, and later expanders leaned CD4+.

V gave up 5 bases and J gave up 6 bases, with 13 bases separating them. The germline gives CDR1 SNHLY, CDR2 FYNNEI. The CDR3 runs to 13 residues. This chain uses TRBV2 with TRBJ1-1; no clear D. The material sequenced was PBMCs or a T cell subset sorted from them (not recorded which). This receptor was taken from a man between 18 and 35 years old who had mild COVID-19 (a few samples of this study predate the infection). Cell type and time point are not known. CDR3 nucleotide sequence: TGTGCCAGCAGTTCTAACCTTGGGGCTGAAGCTTTCTTT. This translates into CASSSNLGAEAFF.